Presented here are 10 T cell receptor beta chains from one specimen sequenced in a study of patients and donors after allogeneic stem cell transplantation. TCRdb analysed the RT-PCR reads with MiXCR anew, one entry per CDR3 protein. Of approximately 430,000 distinct CDR3 sequences listed, 16% were seen once; the top ten hold roughly 7.2%. Input material: blood, either unsorted or a sorted T cell fraction (not recorded which). These receptors were obtained from a human donor who was either an allogeneic HSCT recipient or a stem cell or donor lymphocyte infusion donor (not recorded which). It is not recorded whose cells these are; they may come from a transplant donor.

This clonotype was picked up a small number of times. The chain uses TRBV11-3 and TRBJ2-1; TRBD2 is a possible D gene (6 bases). The CDR3 covers 15 residues. Between the trimmed V and J ends, which lost 6 bases and 12 bases, there was a span of 24 bases. CDR1 is SGHNT and CDR2 is YENEEA in the germline V gene. The CDR3 bases are TGTGCCAGCAGTCGGGAGTCAGGTTGGGGGAACTGGCAGTTCTTC. The encoded protein is CASSRESGWGNWQFF. Using reference TRBV11-3 and TRBJ2-1 for the parts outside the CDR3, the full variable domain is EAGVVQSPRYKIIEKKQPVAFWCNPISGHNTLYWYLQNLGQGPELLIRYENEEAVDDSQLPKDRFSAERLKGVDSTLKIQPAELGDSAVYLCASSRESGWGNWQFFGPGTRLTVL.

There are many counts of this clonotype. The J gene is TRBJ2-5, the V gene TRBV29-1; 7 bases map to TRBD1. The junction had 5 bases not matched to a gene; V was cut back by 6 bases and J by 1 base. The CDR3 runs 13 residues. CDR1 and CDR2 (germline): SQVTM, ANQGSEA. The CDR3 DNA reads TGCAGCGTGTGCCGGGACAGCCAAGAGACCCAGTACTTC. Protein: CSVCRDSQETQYF.

The CDR3 bases are TGTGCCAGCAGTGAACCGGGGACAAATCAGCCCCAGCATTTT. Translated: CASSEPGTNQPQHF. This chain joins TRBV2 and TRBJ1-5, with D maybe TRBD1 (6 bases). Germline lookup yields CDR1 SNHLY and CDR2 FYNNEI. The V end lost 2 bases, the J end lost 4 bases, and 9 bases lay between the germline ends. This CDR3 has 14 amino acids. Based on the CDR3 plus reference TRBV2 and TRBJ1-5, the full variable domain is EPEVTQTPSHQVTQMGQEVILRCVPISNHLYFYWYRQILGQKVEFLVSFYNNEISEKSEIFDDQFSVERPDGSNFTLKIRSTKLEDSAMYFCASSEPGTNQPQHFGDGTRLSIL.

This chain uses TRBV6-5 with TRBJ1-5; D is ambiguous. Per the germline V gene, CDR1 is MNHEY and CDR2 is SVGAGI. V was cut by 2 bases and J by 0 bases, with 17 bases left in between. The CDR3 extends over 18 amino acids. This CDR3 is CASSYGGKKSDSNQPQHF. The CDR3 DNA reads TGTGCCAGCAGTTACGGTGGGAAGAAGAGTGATAGCAATCAGCCCCAGCATTTT.

The CDR3 spells CSVEGGTGDYGYTF. CDR3 coding DNA: TGCAGCGTTGAGGGTGGGACAGGGGACTATGGCTACACCTTC. The chain links TRBV29-1 to TRBJ1-2, with TRBD1 identical over 10 bases. CDR3 length: 14 amino acids. Germline V lookup: CDR1 SQVTM, CDR2 ANQGSEA. V trimming: 3 bases; J trimming: 3 bases; junction bases outside the gene matches: 4. The full variable domain, with the rest looked up from reference TRBV29-1 and TRBJ1-2, is SAVISQKPSRDICQRGTSLTIQCQVDSQVTMMFWYRQQPGQSLTLIATANQGSEATYESGFVIDKFPISRPNLTFSTLTVSNMSPEDSSIYLCSVEGGTGDYGYTFGSGTRLTVV.

The chain recombines TRBV6-1 with TRBJ2-2; possibly TRBD1 or TRBD2 for D (6 bases each). The ends were cut back, 6 bases at V and 0 bases at J, with 17 bases in the middle. There are 17 residues in the CDR3. Germline values: CDR1 MNHNS, CDR2 SASEGT. Here the CDR3 reads CASSPVGGESNTGELFF. The CDR3 region has the DNA TGTGCCAGCAGCCCCGTGGGGGGCGAGTCGAACACCGGGGAGCTGTTTTTT.

The table lists this clonotype with a few counts. The rearrangement uses TRBV3-1 and TRBJ1-1; D not certain. The CDR3 extends over 15 amino acids. V lost 4 bases and J 4 bases, leaving 16 bases between the germline ends. Germline V lookup: CDR1 LGHDT, CDR2 YNNKEL (reference sequence). CDR3 sequence: CASSPFGGGGTEAFF. The CDR3 DNA reads TGTGCCAGCAGCCCCTTCGGCGGAGGCGGCACTGAAGCTTTCTTT.

This clonotype was observed a few times. The CDR3 DNA follows: TGTGCCAGCAGCTTAGGCTTCGGGGGGTATGACAATGAGCAGTTCTTC. Protein product: CASSLGFGGYDNEQFF. The gene calls are TRBV7-6 and TRBJ2-1; 7 positions agree with TRBD2. Germline lookup yields CDR1 SGHVS and CDR2 FNYEAQ. The V gene end was trimmed by 1 base and the J gene end by 5 bases; junction bases not matched to a gene: 8. This CDR3 comprises 16 residues.

The chain has TRBV20-1 and TRBJ2-1, with 12 bases aligning to TRBD2. The CDR3 sequence is 14 residues long. The J segment lost 8 bases and the V segment lost 6 bases, leaving 8 bases of the junction unmatched. Germline V gene sequence: CDR1 DFQATT, CDR2 SNEGSKA (reference sequence). The CDR3 coding sequence is TGCAGTGCCATGACTAGCGGGAGTCGATATGAGCAGTTCTTC. This translates into CSAMTSGSRYEQFF.

This clonotype occurred once. The chain recombines TRBV7-9 with TRBJ2-7, with D perhaps matching TRBD1 (7 bases). This CDR3 has 13 residues. Germline V gene sequence: CDR1 SEHNR, CDR2 FQNEAQ (reference sequence). Trimming shortened V by 4 bases and J by 6 bases, and 13 bases separated the two germline ends. CDR3 sequence reads: CASSSPGGFEQYF. CDR3 nucleotide sequence: TGTGCCAGCAGCTCTCCAGGGGGGTTCGAGCAGTACTTC. The full variable domain, in which reference TRBV7-9 and TRBJ2-7 provide the parts outside the CDR3, is DTGVSQNPRHKITKRGQNVTFRCDPISEHNRLYWYRQTLGQGPEFLTYFQNEAQLEKSRLLSDRFSAERPKGSFSTLEIQRTEQGDSAMYLCASSSPGGFEQYFGPGTRLTVT.